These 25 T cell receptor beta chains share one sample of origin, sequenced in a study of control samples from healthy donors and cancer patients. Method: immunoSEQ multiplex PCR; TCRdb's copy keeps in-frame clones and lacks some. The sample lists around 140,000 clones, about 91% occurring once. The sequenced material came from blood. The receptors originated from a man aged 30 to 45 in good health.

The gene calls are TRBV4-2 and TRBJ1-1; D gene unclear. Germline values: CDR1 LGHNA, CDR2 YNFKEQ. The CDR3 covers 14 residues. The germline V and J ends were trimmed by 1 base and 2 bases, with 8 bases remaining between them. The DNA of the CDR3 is TGTGCCAGCAGCCAAGTTAAAATTAACACTGAAGCTTTCTTT. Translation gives CASSQVKINTEAFF.

The CDR3 region is CAWSPTTGVIYGYTF. Written as DNA, the CDR3 is TGTGCCTGGAGTCCAACGACAGGCGTTATCTATGGCTACACCTTC. The rearrangement links TRBV30 to TRBJ1-2, with TRBD1 as a possible D gene (6 bases). Trimming pared 2 bases from V and 4 bases from J, leaving 17 bases between. The CDR3 spans 15 residues. Germline CDR1 and CDR2: GTSNPN and SVGIG (reference sequence). The variable domain in full, with the rest retrieved from reference TRBV30 and TRBJ1-2, is SQTIHQWPATLVQPVGSPLSLECTVEGTSNPNLYWYRQAAGRGLQLLFYSVGIGQISSEVPQNLSASRPQDRQFILSSKKLLLSDSGFYLCAWSPTTGVIYGYTFGSGTRLTVV.

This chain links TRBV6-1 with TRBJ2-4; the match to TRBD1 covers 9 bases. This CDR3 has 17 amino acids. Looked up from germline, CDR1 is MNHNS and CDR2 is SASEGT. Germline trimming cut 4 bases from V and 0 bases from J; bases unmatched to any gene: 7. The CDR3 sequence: CASSAPRTGVAKNIQYF. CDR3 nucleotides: TGTGCCAGCAGTGCCCCACGGACAGGGGTAGCCAAAAACATTCAGTACTTC.

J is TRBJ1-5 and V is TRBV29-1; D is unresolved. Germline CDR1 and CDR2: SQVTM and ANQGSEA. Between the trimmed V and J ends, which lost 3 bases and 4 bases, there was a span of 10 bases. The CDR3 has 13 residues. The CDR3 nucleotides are TGCAGCGTTGAGGTTTATGGGAATCAGCCCCAGCATTTT. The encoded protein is CSVEVYGNQPQHF. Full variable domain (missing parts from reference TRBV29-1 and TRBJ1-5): SAVISQKPSRDICQRGTSLTIQCQVDSQVTMMFWYRQQPGQSLTLIATANQGSEATYESGFVIDKFPISRPNLTFSTLTVSNMSPEDSSIYLCSVEVYGNQPQHFGDGTRLSIL.

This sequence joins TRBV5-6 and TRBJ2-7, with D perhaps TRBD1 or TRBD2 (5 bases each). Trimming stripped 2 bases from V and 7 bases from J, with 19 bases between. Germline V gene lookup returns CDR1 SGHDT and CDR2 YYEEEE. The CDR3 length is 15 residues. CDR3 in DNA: TGTGCCAGCAGCTTAGGATTGCAGGGAGTAGAAGAGCAGTACTTC. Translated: CASSLGLQGVEEQYF.

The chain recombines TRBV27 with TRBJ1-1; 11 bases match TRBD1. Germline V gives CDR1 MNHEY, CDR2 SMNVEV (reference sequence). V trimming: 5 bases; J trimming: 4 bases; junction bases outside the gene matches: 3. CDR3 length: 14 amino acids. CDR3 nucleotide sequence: TGTGCCAGCAGTCCCGGGACAGGGGGCACTGAAGCTTTCTTT. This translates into CASSPGTGGTEAFF.

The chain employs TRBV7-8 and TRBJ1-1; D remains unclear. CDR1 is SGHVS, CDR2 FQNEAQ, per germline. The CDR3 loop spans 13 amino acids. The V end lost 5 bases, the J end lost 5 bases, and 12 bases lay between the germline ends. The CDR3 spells CASSLLARTEAFF. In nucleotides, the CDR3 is TGTGCCAGCAGCCTTTTGGCTCGGACTGAAGCTTTCTTT.

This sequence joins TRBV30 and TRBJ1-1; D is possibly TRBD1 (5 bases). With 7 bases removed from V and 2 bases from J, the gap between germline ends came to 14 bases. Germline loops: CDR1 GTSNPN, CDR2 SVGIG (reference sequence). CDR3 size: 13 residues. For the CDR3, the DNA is TGTGCCTACCTGGGGCAGGGTAACACTGAAGCTTTCTTT. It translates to CAYLGQGNTEAFF.

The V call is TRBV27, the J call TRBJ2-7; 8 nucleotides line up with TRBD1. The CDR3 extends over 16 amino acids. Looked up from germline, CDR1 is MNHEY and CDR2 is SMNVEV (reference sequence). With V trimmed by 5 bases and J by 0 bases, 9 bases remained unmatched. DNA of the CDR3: TGTGCCAGCAGTCTCTTACAGGGGGACGGCTCCTACGAGCAGTACTTC. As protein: CASSLLQGDGSYEQYF.

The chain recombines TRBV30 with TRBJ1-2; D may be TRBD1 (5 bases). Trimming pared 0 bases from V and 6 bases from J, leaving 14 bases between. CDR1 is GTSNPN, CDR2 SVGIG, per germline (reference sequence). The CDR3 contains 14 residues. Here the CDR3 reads CAWSVGQGGHGYTF. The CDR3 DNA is TGTGCCTGGAGTGTAGGCCAGGGCGGGCATGGCTACACCTTC.

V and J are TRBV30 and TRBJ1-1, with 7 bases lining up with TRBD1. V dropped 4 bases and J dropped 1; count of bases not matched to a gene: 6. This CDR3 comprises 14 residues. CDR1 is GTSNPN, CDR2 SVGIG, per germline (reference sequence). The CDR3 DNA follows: TGTGCCTGGACCTTTGGACAGGCGAACACTGAAGCTTTCTTT. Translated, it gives CAWTFGQANTEAFF.

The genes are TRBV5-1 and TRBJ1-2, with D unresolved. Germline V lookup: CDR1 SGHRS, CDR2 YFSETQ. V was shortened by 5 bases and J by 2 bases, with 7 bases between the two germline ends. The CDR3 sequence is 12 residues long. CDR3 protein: CASREMNYGYTF. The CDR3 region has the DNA TGCGCCAGCAGGGAAATGAACTATGGCTACACCTTC.

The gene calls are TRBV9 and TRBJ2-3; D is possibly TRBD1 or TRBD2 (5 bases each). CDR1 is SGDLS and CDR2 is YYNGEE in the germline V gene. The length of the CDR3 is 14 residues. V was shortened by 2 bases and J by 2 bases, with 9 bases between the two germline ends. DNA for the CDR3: TGTGCCAGCAGCGTTACAGGACTCACAGATACGCAGTATTTT. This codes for CASSVTGLTDTQYF.

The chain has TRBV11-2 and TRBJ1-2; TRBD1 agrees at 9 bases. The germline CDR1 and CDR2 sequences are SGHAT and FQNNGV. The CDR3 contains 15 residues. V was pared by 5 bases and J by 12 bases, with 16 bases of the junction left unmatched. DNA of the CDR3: TGTGCCAGCAGCAAAGAGCCGGGACAGGGTCGGGTCCACACCTTC. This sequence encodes CASSKEPGQGRVHTF. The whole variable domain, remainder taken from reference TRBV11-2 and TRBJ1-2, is EAGVAQSPRYKIIEKRQSVAFWCNPISGHATLYWYQQILGQGPKLLIQFQNNGVVDDSQLPKDRFSAERLKGVDSTLKIQPAKLEDSAVYLCASSKEPGQGRVHTFGSGTRLTVV.

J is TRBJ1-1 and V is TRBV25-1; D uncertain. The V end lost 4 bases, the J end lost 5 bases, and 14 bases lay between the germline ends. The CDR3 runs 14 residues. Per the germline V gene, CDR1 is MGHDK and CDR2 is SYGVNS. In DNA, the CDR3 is TGTGCCAGCAGTGGCTTCCTTGGGAAGACTGAAGCTTTCTTT. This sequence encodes CASSGFLGKTEAFF.

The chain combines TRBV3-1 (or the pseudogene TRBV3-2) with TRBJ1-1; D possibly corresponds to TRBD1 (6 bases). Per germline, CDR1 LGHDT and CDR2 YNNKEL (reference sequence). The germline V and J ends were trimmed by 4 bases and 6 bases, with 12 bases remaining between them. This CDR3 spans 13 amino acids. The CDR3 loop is CASSPTGIAEAFF. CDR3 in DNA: TGTGCCAGCAGCCCTACAGGGATCGCTGAAGCTTTCTTT.

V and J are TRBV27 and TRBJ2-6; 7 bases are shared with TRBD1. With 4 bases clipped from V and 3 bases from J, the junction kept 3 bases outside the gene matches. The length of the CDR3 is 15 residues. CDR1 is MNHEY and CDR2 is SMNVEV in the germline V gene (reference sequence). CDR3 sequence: CASSSGQSGANVLTF. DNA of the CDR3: TGTGCCAGCAGTTCGGGACAGAGTGGGGCCAACGTCCTGACTTTC.

The CDR3 bases are TGTGCCAGCAGTGATTTGCTGGCGGGACCGTTTTACGAGCAGTACTTC. It codes for CASSDLLAGPFYEQYF. The chain uses TRBV2 and TRBJ2-7, with a weak D call TRBD2 (6 bases). CDR1 is SNHLY, CDR2 FYNNEI, per germline. V shed 3 bases and J shed 4 bases, with 19 bases lying between them. The CDR3 is 16 residues long.

This CDR3 is CASSLTANYGYTF. In DNA form, the CDR3 reads TGTGCCAGCAGTTTAACGGCTAACTATGGCTACACCTTC. The V and J genes are TRBV27 and TRBJ1-2; no reliable D call. The CDR3 sequence is 13 residues long. The ends were cut back, 2 bases at V and 0 bases at J, with 4 bases in the middle. From germline, CDR1 is MNHEY and CDR2 SMNVEV (reference sequence).

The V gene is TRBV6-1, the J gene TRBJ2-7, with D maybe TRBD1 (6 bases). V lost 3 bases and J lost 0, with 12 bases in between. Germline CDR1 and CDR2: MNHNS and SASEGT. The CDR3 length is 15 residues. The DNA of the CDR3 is TGTGCCAGCAGTGATTTTTGGGGGCCCTCCTACGAGCAGTACTTC. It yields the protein CASSDFWGPSYEQYF.

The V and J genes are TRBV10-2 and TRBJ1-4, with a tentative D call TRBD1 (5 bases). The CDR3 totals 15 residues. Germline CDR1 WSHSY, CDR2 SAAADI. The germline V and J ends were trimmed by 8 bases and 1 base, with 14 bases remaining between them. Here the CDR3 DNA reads TGCGCCAGCTCTCTACTAAGGGGAACTAATGAAAAACTGTTTTTT. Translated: CASSLLRGTNEKLFF.

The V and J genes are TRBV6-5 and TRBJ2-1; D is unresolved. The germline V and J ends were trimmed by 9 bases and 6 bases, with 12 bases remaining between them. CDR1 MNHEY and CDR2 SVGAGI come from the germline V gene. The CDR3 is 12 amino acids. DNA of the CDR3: TGTGCCAGTTCTATAGGGTCCAATGAGCAGTTCTTC. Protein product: CASSIGSNEQFF.

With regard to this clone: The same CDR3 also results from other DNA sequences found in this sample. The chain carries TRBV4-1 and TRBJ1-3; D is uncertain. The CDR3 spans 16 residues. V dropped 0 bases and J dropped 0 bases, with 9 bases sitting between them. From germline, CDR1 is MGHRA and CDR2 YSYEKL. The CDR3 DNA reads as TGCGCCAGCAGCCAAGATCCGGGTGACTCTGGAAACACCATATATTTT. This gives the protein CASSQDPGDSGNTIYF.

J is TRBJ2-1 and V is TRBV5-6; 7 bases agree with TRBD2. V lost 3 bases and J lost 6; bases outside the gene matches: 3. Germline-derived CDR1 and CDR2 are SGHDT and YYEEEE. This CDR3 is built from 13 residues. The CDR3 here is CASSWVAGNEQFF. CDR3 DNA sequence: TGTGCCAGCAGCTGGGTAGCGGGCAATGAGCAGTTCTTC. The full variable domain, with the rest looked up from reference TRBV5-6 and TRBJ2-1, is DAGVTQSPTHLIKTRGQQVTLRCSPKSGHDTVSWYQQALGQGPQFIFQYYEEEERQRGNFPDRFSGHQFPNYSSELNVNALLLGDSALYLCASSWVAGNEQFFGPGTRLTVL.

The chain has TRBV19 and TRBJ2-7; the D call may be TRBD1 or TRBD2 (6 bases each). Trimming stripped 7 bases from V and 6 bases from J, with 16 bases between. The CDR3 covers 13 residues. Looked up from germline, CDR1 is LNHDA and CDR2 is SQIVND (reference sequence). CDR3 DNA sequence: TGTGCCAGTACCCTAGGGGGGCAGGGCGAGCAGTACTTC. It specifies CASTLGGQGEQYF.